Below, 2 T cell receptor beta chains from the same sample are listed, as sequenced in a study of blood T cell repertoires in COVID-19. Sequencing used immunoSEQ multiplex PCR; TCRdb keeps in-frame clones, though not all of them. This sample has tens of thousands of clones, with nearly 90% found just once. The sequencing input was peripheral blood. These receptors were taken from a man in his sixties with acute or convalescent COVID-19.

The chain links TRBV11-2 to TRBJ2-2, with D possibly TRBD1 on 6 matching bases. Germline values: CDR1 SGHAT, CDR2 FQNNGV. This CDR3 is 16 amino acids long. The V end lost 4 bases, the J end lost 4 bases, and 16 bases lay between the germline ends. The CDR3: CASSSDWGLSTGELFF. CDR3 in DNA: TGTGCCAGCAGCTCGGACTGGGGGCTAAGCACCGGGGAGCTGTTTTTT.

The table lists this clone with a count of one. The chain has TRBV25-1 and TRBJ1-2; D uncertain. With 4 bases removed from V and 6 bases from J, the gap between germline ends came to 9 bases. CDR3 length: 12 residues. Germline assignment: CDR1 MGHDK and CDR2 SYGVNS. The CDR3 DNA follows: TGTGCCAGCAGTGGAGGGTTACATGGCTACACCTTC. The encoded protein is CASSGGLHGYTF.